This entry is about one TCR beta chain. Its antigen is unknown. The sample originates from a study of blood T cells in healthy people across ages. Findings and caveats of the study: TCR beta diversity was tightly associated with the proportion of naive T cells. Roughly linear age-related decline in beta diversity appeared, significant by age 40. One million T cells yielded diversity estimates that were considered underestimates.

Trimming pared 5 bases from V and 6 bases from J, leaving 17 bases between. The CDR3 extends over 15 amino acids. CDR1 is SGHAT, CDR2 FQNNGV, per germline. The authors ran a second PCR of 7 to 11 cycles using a sample-barcoded 5' primer and a J-beta primer mix. MiXCR was run by TCRdb on the 5' RACE reads, yielding one entry per CDR3 protein. Of roughly 1.5 million distinct CDR3 sequences detected, 35% to 45% appear once; the ten largest clones hold over 3.5%. The gene calls are TRBV11-2 and TRBJ1-5; TRBD1 is a possible D gene (6 bases). The specimen sequenced was blood. The sequence came from a woman between 18 and 29 years old in good health. The chain's CDR3 is CASSPRTVRSQPQHF. CDR3 DNA: TGTGCCAGCAGCCCCCGGACAGTCCGTTCTCAGCCCCAGCATTTT.